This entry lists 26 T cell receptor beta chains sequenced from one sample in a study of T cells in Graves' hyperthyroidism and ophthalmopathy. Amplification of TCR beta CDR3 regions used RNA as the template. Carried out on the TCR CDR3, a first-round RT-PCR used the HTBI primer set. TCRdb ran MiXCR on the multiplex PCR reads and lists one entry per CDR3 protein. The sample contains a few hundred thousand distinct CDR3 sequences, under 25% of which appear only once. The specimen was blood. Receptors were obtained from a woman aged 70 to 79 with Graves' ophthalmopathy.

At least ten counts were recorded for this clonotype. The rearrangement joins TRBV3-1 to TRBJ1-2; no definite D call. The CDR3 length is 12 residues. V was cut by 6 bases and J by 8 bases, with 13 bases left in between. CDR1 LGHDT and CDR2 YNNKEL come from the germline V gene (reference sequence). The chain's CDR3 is CASRPDAGGYTF. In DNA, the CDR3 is TGTGCCAGCAGACCGGACGCTGGGGGCTACACCTTC.

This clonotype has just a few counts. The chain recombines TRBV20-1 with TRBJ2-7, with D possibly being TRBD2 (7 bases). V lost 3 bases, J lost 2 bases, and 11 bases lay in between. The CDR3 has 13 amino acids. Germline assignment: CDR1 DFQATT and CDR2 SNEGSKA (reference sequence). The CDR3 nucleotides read TGCAGTGCTAGGGGCGGGGGCCCCTACGAGCAGTACTTC. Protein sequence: CSARGGGPYEQYF.

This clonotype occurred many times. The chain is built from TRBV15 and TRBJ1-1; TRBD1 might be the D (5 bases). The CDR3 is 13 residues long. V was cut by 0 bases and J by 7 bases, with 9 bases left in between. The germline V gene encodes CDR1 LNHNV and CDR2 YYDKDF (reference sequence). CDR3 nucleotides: TGTGCCACCAGCAGAGATGGGGCCGGTGAAGCTTTCTTT. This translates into CATSRDGAGEAFF.

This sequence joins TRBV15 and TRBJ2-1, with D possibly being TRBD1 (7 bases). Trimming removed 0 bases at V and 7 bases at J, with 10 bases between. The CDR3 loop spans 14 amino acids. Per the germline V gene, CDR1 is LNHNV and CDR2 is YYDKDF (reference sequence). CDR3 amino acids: CATSRDRGENEQFF. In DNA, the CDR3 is TGTGCCACCAGCAGAGACAGGGGGGAAAATGAGCAGTTCTTC. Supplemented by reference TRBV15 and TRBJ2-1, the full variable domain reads DAMVIQNPRYQVTQFGKPVTLSCSQTLNHNVMYWYQQKSSQAPKLLFHYYDKDFNNEADTPDNFQSRRPNTSFCFLDIRSPGLGDTAMYLCATSRDRGENEQFFGPGTRLTVL.

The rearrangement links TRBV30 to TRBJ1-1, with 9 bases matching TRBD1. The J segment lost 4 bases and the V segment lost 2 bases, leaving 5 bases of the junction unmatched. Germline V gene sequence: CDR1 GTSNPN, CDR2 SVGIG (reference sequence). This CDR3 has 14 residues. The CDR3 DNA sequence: TGTGCCTGGAGTTTGGGGACAGGGACCACTGAAGCTTTCTTT. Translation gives CAWSLGTGTTEAFF.

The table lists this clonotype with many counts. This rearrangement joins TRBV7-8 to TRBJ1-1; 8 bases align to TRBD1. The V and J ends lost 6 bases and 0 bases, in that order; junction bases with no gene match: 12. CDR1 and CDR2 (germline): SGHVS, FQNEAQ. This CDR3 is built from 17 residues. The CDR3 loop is CASSFSRDRFMNTEAFF. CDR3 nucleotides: TGTGCCAGCAGTTTTAGCCGGGACAGGTTTATGAACACTGAAGCTTTCTTT. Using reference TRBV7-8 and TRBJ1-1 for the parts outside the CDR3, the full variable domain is GAGVSQSPRYKVAKRGQDVALRCDPISGHVSLFWYQQALGQGPEFLTYFQNEAQLDKSGLPSDRFFAERPEGSVSTLKIQRTQQEDSAVYLCASSFSRDRFMNTEAFFGQGTRLTVV.

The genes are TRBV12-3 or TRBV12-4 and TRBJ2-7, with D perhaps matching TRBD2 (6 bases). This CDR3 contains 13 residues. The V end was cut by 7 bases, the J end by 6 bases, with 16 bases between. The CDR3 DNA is TGTGCCAGCACTATTCACGGCGGGACCGAGCAGTACTTC. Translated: CASTIHGGTEQYF.

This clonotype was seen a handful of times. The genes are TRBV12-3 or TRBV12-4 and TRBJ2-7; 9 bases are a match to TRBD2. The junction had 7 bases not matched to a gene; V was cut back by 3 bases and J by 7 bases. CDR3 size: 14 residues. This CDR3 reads CASSLGGRAWEQYF. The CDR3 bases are TGTGCCAGCAGTTTGGGCGGGAGGGCCTGGGAGCAGTACTTC.

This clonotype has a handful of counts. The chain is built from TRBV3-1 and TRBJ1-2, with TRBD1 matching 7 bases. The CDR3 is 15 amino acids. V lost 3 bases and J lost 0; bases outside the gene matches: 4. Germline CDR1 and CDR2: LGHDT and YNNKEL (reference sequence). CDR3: CASSQWDRTNYGYTF. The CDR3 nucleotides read TGTGCCAGCAGCCAGTGGGACAGAACTAACTATGGCTACACCTTC.

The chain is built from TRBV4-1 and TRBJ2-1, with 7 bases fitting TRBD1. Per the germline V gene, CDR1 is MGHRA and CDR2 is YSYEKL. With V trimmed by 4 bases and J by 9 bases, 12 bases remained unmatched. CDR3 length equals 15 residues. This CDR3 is CASSLRDSPLGEQFF. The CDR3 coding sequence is TGCGCCAGCAGCCTCCGGGACAGCCCGTTGGGTGAGCAGTTCTTC.

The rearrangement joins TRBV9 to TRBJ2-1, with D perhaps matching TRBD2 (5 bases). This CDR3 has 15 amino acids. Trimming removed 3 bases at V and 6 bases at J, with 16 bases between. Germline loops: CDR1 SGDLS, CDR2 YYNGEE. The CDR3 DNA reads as TGTGCCAGCAGCGCCGCCATTGCGGGCTCCAATGAGCAGTTCTTC. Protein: CASSAAIAGSNEQFF.

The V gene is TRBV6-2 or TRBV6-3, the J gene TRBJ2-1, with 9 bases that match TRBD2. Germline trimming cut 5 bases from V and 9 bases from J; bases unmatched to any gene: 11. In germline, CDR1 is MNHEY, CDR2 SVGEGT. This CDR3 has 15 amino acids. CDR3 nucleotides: TGTGCCAGCAGTCCCGGGCTAGCGGGATCGGTTGAGCAGTTCTTC. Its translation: CASSPGLAGSVEQFF.

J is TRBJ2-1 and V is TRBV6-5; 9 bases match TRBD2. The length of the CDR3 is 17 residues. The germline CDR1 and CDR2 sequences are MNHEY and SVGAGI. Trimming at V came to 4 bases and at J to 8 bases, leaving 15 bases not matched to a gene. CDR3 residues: CASSSSSGSGYKHEQFF. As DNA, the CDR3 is TGTGCCAGCAGTTCGAGTAGCGGGAGTGGTTATAAGCATGAGCAGTTCTTC.

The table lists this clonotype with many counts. The CDR3 loop is CASSQDRGNEQFF. The DNA of the CDR3 is TGTGCCAGCAGCCAAGATCGAGGGAATGAGCAGTTCTTC. The chain has TRBV3-1 and TRBJ2-1, with D possibly matching TRBD2 (5 bases). The CDR3 is made up of 13 amino acids. Trimming took off 0 bases at V and 7 bases at J, with 7 bases between the two ends. Per the germline V gene, CDR1 is LGHDT and CDR2 is YNNKEL (reference sequence).

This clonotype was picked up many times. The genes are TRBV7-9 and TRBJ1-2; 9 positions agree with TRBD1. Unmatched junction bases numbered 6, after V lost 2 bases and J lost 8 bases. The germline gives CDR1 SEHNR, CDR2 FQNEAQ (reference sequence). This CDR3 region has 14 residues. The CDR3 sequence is CASSLPDRGQGYTF. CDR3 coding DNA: TGTGCCAGCAGCTTACCGGACAGGGGACAGGGCTACACCTTC.

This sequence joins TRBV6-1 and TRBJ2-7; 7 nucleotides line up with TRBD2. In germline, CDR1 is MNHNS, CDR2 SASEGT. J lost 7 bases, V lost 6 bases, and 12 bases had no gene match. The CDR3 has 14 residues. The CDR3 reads CASRPDWGGGEQYF. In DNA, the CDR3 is TGTGCCAGCAGACCGGACTGGGGGGGAGGTGAGCAGTACTTC.

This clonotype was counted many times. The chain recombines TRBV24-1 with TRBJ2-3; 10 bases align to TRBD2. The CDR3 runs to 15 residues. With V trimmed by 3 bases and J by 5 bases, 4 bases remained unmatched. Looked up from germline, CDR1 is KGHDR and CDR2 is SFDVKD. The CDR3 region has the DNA TGTGCCACCAGTGATCGGCTAGCGGGAGTAGATACGCAGTATTTT. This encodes CATSDRLAGVDTQYF.

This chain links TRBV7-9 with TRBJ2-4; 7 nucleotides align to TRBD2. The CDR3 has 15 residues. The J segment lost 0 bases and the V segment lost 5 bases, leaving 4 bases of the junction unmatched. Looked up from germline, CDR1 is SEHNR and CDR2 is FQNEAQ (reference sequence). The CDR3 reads CASSRIAGAKNIQYF. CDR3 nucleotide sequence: TGTGCCAGCAGCAGGATAGCGGGAGCCAAAAACATTCAGTACTTC.

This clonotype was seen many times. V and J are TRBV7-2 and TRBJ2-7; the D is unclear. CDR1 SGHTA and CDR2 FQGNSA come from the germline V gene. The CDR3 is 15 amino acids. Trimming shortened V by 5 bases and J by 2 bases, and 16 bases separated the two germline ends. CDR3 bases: TGTGCCAGCAGCCACGACGGGCCCACAACCTACGAGCAGTACTTC. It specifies CASSHDGPTTYEQYF.

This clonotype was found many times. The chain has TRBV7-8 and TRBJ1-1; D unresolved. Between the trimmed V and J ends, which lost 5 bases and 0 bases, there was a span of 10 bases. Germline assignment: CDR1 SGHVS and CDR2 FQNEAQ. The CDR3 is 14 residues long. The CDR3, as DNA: TGTGCCAGCAGCGCGATGACGGTGAACACTGAAGCTTTCTTT. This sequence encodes CASSAMTVNTEAFF. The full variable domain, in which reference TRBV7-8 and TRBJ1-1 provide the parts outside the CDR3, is GAGVSQSPRYKVAKRGQDVALRCDPISGHVSLFWYQQALGQGPEFLTYFQNEAQLDKSGLPSDRFFAERPEGSVSTLKIQRTQQEDSAVYLCASSAMTVNTEAFFGQGTRLTVV.

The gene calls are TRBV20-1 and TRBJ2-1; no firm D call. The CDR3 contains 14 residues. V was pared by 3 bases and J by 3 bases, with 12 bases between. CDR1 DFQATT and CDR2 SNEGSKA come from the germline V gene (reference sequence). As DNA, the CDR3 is TGCAGTGCTAGCCTTCGACCGGACTACAATGAGCAGTTCTTC. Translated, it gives CSASLRPDYNEQFF.

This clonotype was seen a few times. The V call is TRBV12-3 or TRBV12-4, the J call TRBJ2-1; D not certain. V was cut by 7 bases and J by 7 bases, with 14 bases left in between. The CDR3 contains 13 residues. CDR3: CASKLDAVNEQFF. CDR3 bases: TGTGCCAGCAAATTAGACGCAGTTAATGAGCAGTTCTTC.

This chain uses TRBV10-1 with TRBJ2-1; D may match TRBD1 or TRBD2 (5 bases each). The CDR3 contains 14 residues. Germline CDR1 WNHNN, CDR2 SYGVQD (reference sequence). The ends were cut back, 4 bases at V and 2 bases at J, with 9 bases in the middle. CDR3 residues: CASSGGTTYNEQFF. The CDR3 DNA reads TGCGCCAGCAGTGGAGGGACCACCTACAATGAGCAGTTCTTC.

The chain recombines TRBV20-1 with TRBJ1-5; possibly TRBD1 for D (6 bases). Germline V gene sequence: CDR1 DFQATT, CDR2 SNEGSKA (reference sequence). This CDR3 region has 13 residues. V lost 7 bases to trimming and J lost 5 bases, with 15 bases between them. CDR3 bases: TGCAGTGTTTCACAGGGTTTAGATCAGCCCCAGCATTTT. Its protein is CSVSQGLDQPQHF.

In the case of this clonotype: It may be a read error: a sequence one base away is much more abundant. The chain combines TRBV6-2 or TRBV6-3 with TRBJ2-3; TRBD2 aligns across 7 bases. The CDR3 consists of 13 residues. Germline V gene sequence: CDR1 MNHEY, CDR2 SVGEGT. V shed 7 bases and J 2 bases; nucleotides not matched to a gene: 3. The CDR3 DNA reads TGTGCCAGCACCCGGGACTACACAGATACGCAGTATTTT. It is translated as CASTRDYTDTQYF.

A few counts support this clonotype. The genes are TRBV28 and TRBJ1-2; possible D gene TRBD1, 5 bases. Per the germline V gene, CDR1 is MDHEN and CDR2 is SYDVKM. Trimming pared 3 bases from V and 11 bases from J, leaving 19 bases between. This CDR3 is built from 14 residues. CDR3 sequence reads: CASSFKGTSGRYTF. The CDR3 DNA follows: TGTGCCAGCAGTTTTAAGGGGACCTCAGGTCGATACACCTTC.